Detailed here is one T cell receptor (beta chain). The PCR was carried out with 60 Vbeta primers and 13 Jbeta primers. TCRdb's copy holds only in-frame clones and misses some; the assay was immunoSEQ multiplex PCR. The profile covers approximately 190,000 clones, with more than 75% appearing a single time and about 1.2% taken by the ten largest. This sample was included in a study of cytomegalovirus exposure and HLA in healthy donors. Germline values: CDR1 SNHLY, CDR2 FYNNEI. The CDR3 has 14 residues. V lost 10 bases to trimming and J lost 0 bases, with 16 bases between them. This TCR was recovered from a man aged 25-45 years in good health and CMV-seronegative. Sequencing was performed on PBMCs. V is TRBV2 and J is TRBJ2-7; D is possibly TRBD2 (5 bases). The CDR3 sequence is CATRIQGSSYEQYF. CDR3 nucleotides: TGTGCCACAAGAATACAAGGGAGCTCCTACGAGCAGTACTTC. The whole variable domain, remainder taken from reference TRBV2 and TRBJ2-7, is EPEVTQTPSHQVTQMGQEVILRCVPISNHLYFYWYRQILGQKVEFLVSFYNNEISEKSEIFDDQFSVERPDGSNFTLKIRSTKLEDSAMYFCATRIQGSSYEQYFGPGTRLTVT.